This TCR beta chain derives from a study of T cell responses to AZD1222 COVID-19 vaccine. TCRdb's table, derived via immunoSEQ multiplex PCR, lists solely in-frame clones and lacks some. This table holds 84,000 or so clones, under 95% found once. In this sample, this clone turned up once. This receptor was taken from an adult in good health. The material sequenced was peripheral blood, taken on day 0 of AZD1222 vaccination.

CDR3 nucleotide sequence: TGTGCCTGGACAGTCTATTCCACCGGGGAGCTGTTTTTT. It specifies CAWTVYSTGELFF. V and J are TRBV30 and TRBJ2-2; D is unresolved. V was shortened by 4 bases and J by 4 bases, with 10 bases between the two germline ends. Germline V CDR1 and CDR2: GTSNPN, SVGIG (reference sequence). The CDR3 is made up of 13 amino acids.